Presented here are 12 T cell receptor beta chains from one specimen sequenced in a study of tumor and adjacent non-tumor tissue in lung cancer. The library came from three nested PCR rounds adapted from ARM-PCR protocols. TCRdb re-called the multiplex PCR reads with MiXCR, one entry per CDR3 protein. The table has roughly 220,000 distinct CDR3 sequences, over 55% seen once. The template was RNA from unsorted bulk tissue. The specimen sequenced was lung tumor tissue. All receptors come from a man in his sixties with non-small cell lung cancer.

As regards this clonotype: A much larger clone lies a single base off, so this may be a read error. The chain employs TRBV20-1 and TRBJ2-7, with a tentative D call TRBD1 (6 bases). The germline gives CDR1 DFQATT, CDR2 SNEGSKA (reference sequence). Deletions cut 4 bases from V and 9 bases from J, with 16 bases between. The CDR3 runs to 12 residues. The CDR3 region has the DNA TGCAGTGCTACATCATTAGGGGGTGCGCAGTACTTC. Its protein is CSATSLGGAQYF.

Comment on this clonotype: One base away lies a much larger clone, so this may be a sequencing read error. The J gene is TRBJ2-3, the V gene TRBV4-1; D not certain. V was trimmed by 8 bases and J by 5 bases, leaving 14 bases between them. Germline CDR1 is MGHRA and CDR2 is YSYEKL. The length of the CDR3 is 13 residues. The CDR3 reads CASRSSNGDTQYF. The CDR3 DNA reads as TGCGCCAGCCGATCCTCTAACGGAGATACGCAGTATTTT.

The genes are TRBV20-1 and TRBJ2-2; unclear D gene. V shed 1 base and J shed 9 bases, with 18 bases lying between them. The CDR3 totals 15 residues. Looked up from germline, CDR1 is DFQATT and CDR2 is SNEGSKA (reference sequence). CDR3 in amino acids: CSARASSGRVRELFF. DNA of the CDR3: TGCAGTGCTAGAGCTTCGTCGGGTCGGGTTCGGGAGCTGTTTTTT.

Concerning this clonotype itself: One junction end does not reproduce the germline sequence, and a read error may be involved. The gene calls are TRBV4-2 and TRBJ2-2, with D possibly matching TRBD1 (5 bases). CDR3 length: 14 residues. The germline V gene encodes CDR1 LGHNA and CDR2 YNFKEQ. CDR3 sequence: CASSQGESPRELFF. The CDR3 DNA reads as TGTGCCAGCAGCCAAGGAGAGTCTCCCAGGGAACTGTTTTTT.

The V and J genes are TRBV29-1 and TRBJ2-2, with D perhaps TRBD2 (6 bases). CDR3 length: 13 amino acids. From germline, CDR1 is SQVTM and CDR2 ANQGSEA. Trimming shortened V by 2 bases and J by 15 bases, and 19 bases separated the two germline ends. The CDR3 reads CSVERGNTGEMFF. The DNA of the CDR3 is TGCAGCGTTGAACGGGGGAACACCGGGGAAATGTTTTTT.

With regard to this clonotype: A much larger clone lies a single base off, so this may be a read error. The chain links TRBV6-2 or TRBV6-3 to TRBJ1-5; tentative D call: TRBD1 (5 bases). The CDR3 is made up of 15 amino acids. Trimming cost V 5 bases and J 6 bases, with 17 bases left between them. CDR1 is MNHEY, CDR2 SVGEGT, per germline. The CDR3 spells CASSGRGTPAQPQHF. CDR3 nucleotide sequence: TGTGCCAGCAGTGGTCGAGGGACCCCCGCTCAGCCCCAGCATTTT.

This clonotype was observed once. Just one base apart from a much larger clone, this may be a read error. V and J are TRBV29-1 and TRBJ1-2; tentative D call: TRBD1 (6 bases). The CDR3 is made up of 12 amino acids. Germline CDR1 and CDR2: SQVTM and ANQGSEA. The CDR3 spells CSVGQADYGCTF. CDR3 bases: TGCAGCGTTGGACAGGCGGACTATGGCTGCACCTTC.

The gene calls are TRBV5-5 and TRBJ2-3, with a possible D match to TRBD2 (6 bases). Germline V gene sequence: CDR1 SGHKS, CDR2 YYEKEE (reference sequence). The CDR3 covers 14 residues. The ends were cut back, 1 base at V and 4 bases at J, with 10 bases in the middle. The CDR3 nucleotides are TGTGCCAGCAGCTTGTGGGGGGTCCCAGATACGCAGTATTTT. Translating it yields CASSLWGVPDTQYF. The variable domain in full, with the rest retrieved from reference TRBV5-5 and TRBJ2-3, is DAGVTQSPTHLIKTRGQQVTLRCSPISGHKSVSWYQQVLGQGPQFIFQYYEKEERGRGNFPDRFSARQFPNYSSELNVNALLLGDSALYLCASSLWGVPDTQYFGPGTRLTVL.

As to this clonotype: This may stem from a read error, because a much larger clone lies one nucleotide away. The chain recombines TRBV12-3 or TRBV12-4 with TRBJ1-2; 7 bases agree with TRBD1. This CDR3 is 14 amino acids long. The trim removed 7 bases at V and 8 bases at J, leaving 13 bases unmatched. CDR3 coding DNA: TGTGCCAGCAACTTGTACAGGGGTACCATCGGCTACACCTTC. Protein: CASNLYRGTIGYTF.

On this clonotype itself: A much larger clone sits a single nucleotide away, making a read error possible. This chain uses TRBV12-3 or TRBV12-4 with TRBJ1-1; D is unresolved. CDR3 length: 14 amino acids. Between the trimmed V and J ends, which lost 3 bases and 4 bases, there was a span of 12 bases. CDR3 coding DNA: TGTGCCAGCAGTTTCTCCGTCAGGCGCACTGAAGCTTTCTTT. It translates to CASSFSVRRTEAFF.

V usage is TRBV6-6 and J usage is TRBJ1-2; D is possibly TRBD1 (6 bases). Germline CDR1 MNHNY, CDR2 SVGAGI (reference sequence). The CDR3 totals 12 residues. V was cut by 8 bases and J by 3 bases, with 10 bases left in between. Here the CDR3 reads CASAGQYYGYTF. In DNA, the CDR3 is TGTGCCAGCGCGGGACAATACTATGGCTACACCTTC.

Details on this clonotype: A much larger clone lies one base from this, so it may be a read error. The chain is built from TRBV12-3 or TRBV12-4 and TRBJ2-3; 8 positions match TRBD2. J lost 2 bases, V lost 6 bases, and 10 bases had no gene match. CDR3 size: 16 residues. CDR3 protein: CASRSGLVDNTDTQYF. CDR3 bases: TGTGCCAGCAGATCGGGACTAGTGGATAACACAGATACGCAGTATTTT.